The rows below give T cell receptor beta chains drawn from one sample of a study of spatial heterogeneity in lung cancer. MiXCR, run by TCRdb on the 5' RACE reads, gives a single entry per CDR3 protein. The sample holds tens of thousands of distinct CDR3 sequences, 8.5% to 10% seen once. Sample: PBMCs, taken at follow-up. These receptors were collected from a male donor with early-stage non-small cell lung cancer. Each CDR3 is given with its conserved first and last residue. Each record gives: J gene, clone size, D gene, V gene, CDR3 DNA, CDR3 protein. The D gene is left open where the match is weak. Not every row has a clone size; where given, it reads once, few, many or a size class.

J gene: TRBJ2-3
clone size: -
D gene: -
V gene: TRBV7-9
CDR3 DNA: TGTGCCAGCAGCTTACTGGGAGCCAGTTCCGTAGATACGCAGTATTTT
CDR3 protein: CASSLLGASSVDTQYF

J gene: TRBJ2-2
clone size: many
D gene: -
V gene: TRBV29-1
CDR3 DNA: TGCAGCGCCGAAAGACCCACCGGGGAGCTGTTTTTT
CDR3 protein: CSAERPTGELFF

J gene: TRBJ2-2
clone size: many
D gene: -
V gene: TRBV7-6
CDR3 DNA: TGTGCCAGCACCCAGGGACGGTACACCGGGGAGCTGTTTTTT
CDR3 protein: CASTQGRYTGELFF

J gene: TRBJ1-1
clone size: -
D gene: -
V gene: TRBV15
CDR3 DNA: TGTGCCACCAGCAGCCAAGGCCAGTTGAACACTGAAGCTTTCTTT
CDR3 protein: CATSSQGQLNTEAFF

J gene: TRBJ2-7
clone size: -
D gene: -
V gene: TRBV20-1
CDR3 DNA: TGCAGTGCTCCACGTACGGGGATCTCCTACGAGCAGTACTTC
CDR3 protein: CSAPRTGISYEQYF

J gene: TRBJ2-7
clone size: many
D gene: TRBD2
V gene: TRBV20-1
CDR3 DNA: TGCAGTGCTAGACCGGGGGGACCGTCCTACGAGCAGTACTTC
CDR3 protein: CSARPGGPSYEQYF

J gene: TRBJ1-5
clone size: few
D gene: -
V gene: TRBV4-1
CDR3 DNA: TGCGCCAGCAGCCAAGATGACCAGGGAGGGCTAGCCCAGCATTTT
CDR3 protein: CASSQDDQGGLAQHF

J gene: TRBJ2-3
clone size: -
D gene: -
V gene: TRBV10-3
CDR3 DNA: TGTGCCATCAGTGAGTCTGGAGTTTTGGTGACAGATACGCAGTATTTT
CDR3 protein: CAISESGVLVTDTQYF

J gene: TRBJ2-1
clone size: many
D gene: -
V gene: TRBV19
CDR3 DNA: TGTGCCAGTAGTCTGTGGAATGAGCAGTTCTTC
CDR3 protein: CASSLWNEQFF

J gene: TRBJ1-6
clone size: many
D gene: -
V gene: TRBV10-2
CDR3 DNA: TGCGCCAGCAGTTTAGGGGATACACCCCTCCACTTT
CDR3 protein: CASSLGDTPLHF

J gene: TRBJ2-3
clone size: many
D gene: TRBD2
V gene: TRBV5-4
CDR3 DNA: TGTGCCAGCAGCTACCCCTTTAGCGGGGGGACTGGCACAGATACGCAGTATTTT
CDR3 protein: CASSYPFSGGTGTDTQYF

J gene: TRBJ2-7
clone size: many
D gene: -
V gene: TRBV10-2
CDR3 DNA: TGCGCCAGCAGTGTGGTTAGCTCCTACGAGCAGTACTTC
CDR3 protein: CASSVVSSYEQYF

J gene: TRBJ2-5
clone size: -
D gene: -
V gene: TRBV5-1
CDR3 DNA: TGCGCCAGCAGCTTGGGGGGCGTAGCGGTGGAGACCCAGTACTTC
CDR3 protein: CASSLGGVAVETQYF

J gene: TRBJ2-3
clone size: -
D gene: -
V gene: TRBV20-1
CDR3 DNA: TGCAGTGCTAGCCGGGGACGGGGCCGCACAGATACGCAGTATTTT
CDR3 protein: CSASRGRGRTDTQYF